This TCR beta chain was retrieved from a study of blood T cell repertoires in COVID-19. Study details: Acute and convalescent COVID-19 specimens originated in the United States, Italy and Spain.

The trim removed 6 bases at V and 6 bases at J, leaving 3 bases unmatched. This CDR3 is built from 12 residues. The germline V gene encodes CDR1 ENHRY and CDR2 SYGVKD. Original processing methods: The authors estimated nucleated cell counts from reference gene primer amplification. The repertoire was sequenced with immunoSEQ multiplex PCR; TCRdb's copy has only in-frame clones and lacks some. The DNA gave D and trimming, while V, J and clone size come from that table. The sample holds around 260,000 clones, more than 85% seen once. Sequenced input: peripheral blood. The sequence was obtained from a person aged 18-35 years with COVID-19, enrolled during active disease. The chain joins TRBV10-3 to TRBJ1-2; 8 positions agree with TRBD1. The CDR3 here is CAIRDRGNGYTF. Written as DNA, the CDR3 is TGTGCCATCAGAGACAGGGGAAATGGCTACACCTTC.